This T cell receptor (beta chain) was identified in a study of glioma-infiltrating T cells after dendritic cell vaccination. Germline loops: CDR1 SGHTA, CDR2 FQGNSA. Losses at the gene ends were 3 bases for V and 0 bases for J; bases not matched to a gene: 7. This CDR3 comprises 17 residues. The sample's time point: after dendritic cell vaccination, including at tumor progression/relapse. The vaccine used monocyte-derived dendritic cells pulsed overnight with autologous tumor lysate. This table comes from immunoSEQ multiplex PCR, and its TCRdb copy is limited to in-frame clones, with some not included. The sample records 2,500 to 3,000 clones, over 75% being singletons.

The specimen was tumor tissue, collected after dendritic cell vaccination. This TCR was sampled from a human donor with glioblastoma. The chain carries TRBV7-2 and TRBJ1-2; 10 positions agree with TRBD1. DNA of the CDR3: TGTGCCAGCAGCTTTGCGACAGGGGGCTCCCCTAACTATGGCTACACCTTC. As protein: CASSFATGGSPNYGYTF.